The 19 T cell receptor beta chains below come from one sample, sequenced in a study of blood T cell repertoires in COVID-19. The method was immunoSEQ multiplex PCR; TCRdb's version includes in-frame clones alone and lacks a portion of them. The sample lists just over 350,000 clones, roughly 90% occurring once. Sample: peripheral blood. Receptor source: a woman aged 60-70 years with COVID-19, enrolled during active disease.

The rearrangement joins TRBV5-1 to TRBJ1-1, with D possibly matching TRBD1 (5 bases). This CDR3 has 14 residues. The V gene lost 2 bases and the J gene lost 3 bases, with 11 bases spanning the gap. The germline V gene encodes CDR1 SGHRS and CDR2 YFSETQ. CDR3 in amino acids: CASSFVGGDTEAFF. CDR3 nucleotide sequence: TGCGCCAGCAGCTTTGTCGGGGGGGACACTGAAGCTTTCTTT.

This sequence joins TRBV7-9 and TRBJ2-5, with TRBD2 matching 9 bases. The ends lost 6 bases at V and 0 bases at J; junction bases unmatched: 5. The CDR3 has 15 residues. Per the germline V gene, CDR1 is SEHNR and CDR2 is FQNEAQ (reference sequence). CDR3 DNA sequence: TGTGCCAGCAGAAGACTAGCGGAGTACCAAGAGACCCAGTACTTC. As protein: CASRRLAEYQETQYF.

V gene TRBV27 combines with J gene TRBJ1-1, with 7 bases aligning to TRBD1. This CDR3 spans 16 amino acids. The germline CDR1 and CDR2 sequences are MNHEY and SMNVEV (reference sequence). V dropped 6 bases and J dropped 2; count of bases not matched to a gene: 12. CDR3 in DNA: TGTGCCAGCAGCATTGGGGTAGACAGGGCCAACACTGAAGCTTTCTTT. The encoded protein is CASSIGVDRANTEAFF.

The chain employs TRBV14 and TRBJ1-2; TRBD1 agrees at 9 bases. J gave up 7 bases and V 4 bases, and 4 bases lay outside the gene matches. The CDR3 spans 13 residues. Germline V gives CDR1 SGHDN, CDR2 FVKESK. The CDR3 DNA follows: TGTGCCAGCAGCCCCGGACAGGGGAGTGGCTACACCTTC. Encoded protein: CASSPGQGSGYTF.

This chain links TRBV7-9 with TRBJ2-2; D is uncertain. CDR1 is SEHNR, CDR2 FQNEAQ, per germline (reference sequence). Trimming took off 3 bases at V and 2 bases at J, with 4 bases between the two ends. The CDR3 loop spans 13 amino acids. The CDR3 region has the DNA TGTGCCAGCAGCTTTCTAAACACCGGGGAGCTGTTTTTT. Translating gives CASSFLNTGELFF. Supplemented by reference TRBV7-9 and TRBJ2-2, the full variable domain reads DTGVSQNPRHKITKRGQNVTFRCDPISEHNRLYWYRQTLGQGPEFLTYFQNEAQLEKSRLLSDRFSAERPKGSFSTLEIQRTEQGDSAMYLCASSFLNTGELFFGEGSRLTVL.

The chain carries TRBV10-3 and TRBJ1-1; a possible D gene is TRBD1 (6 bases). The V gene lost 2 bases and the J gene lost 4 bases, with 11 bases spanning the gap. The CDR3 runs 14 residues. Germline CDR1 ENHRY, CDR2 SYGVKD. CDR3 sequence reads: CAISERQGSTEAFF. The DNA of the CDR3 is TGTGCCATCAGTGAGAGGCAGGGGAGCACTGAAGCTTTCTTT.

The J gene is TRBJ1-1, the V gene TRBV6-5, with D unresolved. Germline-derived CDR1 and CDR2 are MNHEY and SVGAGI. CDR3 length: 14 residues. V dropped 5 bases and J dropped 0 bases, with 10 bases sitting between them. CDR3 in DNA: TGTGCCAGCAGTATAACAGCCATGAACACTGAAGCTTTCTTT. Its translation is CASSITAMNTEAFF.

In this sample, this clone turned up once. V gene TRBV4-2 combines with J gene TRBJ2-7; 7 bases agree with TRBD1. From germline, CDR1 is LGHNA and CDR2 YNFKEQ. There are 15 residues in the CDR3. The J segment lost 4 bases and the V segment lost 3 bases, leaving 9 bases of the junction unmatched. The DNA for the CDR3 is TGTGCCAGCAGCCATCGACAGGGTAGTGGATACGAGCAGTACTTC. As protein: CASSHRQGSGYEQYF.

Here the CDR3 DNA reads TGTGCCAGCAATCAATTTTTTAATCAGCCCCAGCATTTT. Translation: CASNQFFNQPQHF. This rearrangement joins TRBV12-3 or TRBV12-4 to TRBJ1-5; D is uncertain. Trimming left V 7 bases short and J 4 bases short, with 11 bases between. The CDR3 has 13 amino acids.

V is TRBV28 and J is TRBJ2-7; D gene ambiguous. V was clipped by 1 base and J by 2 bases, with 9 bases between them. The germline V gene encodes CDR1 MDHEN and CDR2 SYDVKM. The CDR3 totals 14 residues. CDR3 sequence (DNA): TGTGCCAGCAGTTTATACAGAGCCCCCTACGAGCAGTACTTC. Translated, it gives CASSLYRAPYEQYF. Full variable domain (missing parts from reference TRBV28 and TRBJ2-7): DVKVTQSSRYLVKRTGEKVFLECVQDMDHENMFWYRQDPGLGLRLIYFSYDVKMKEKGDIPEGYSVSREKKERFSLILESASTNQTSMYLCASSLYRAPYEQYFGPGTRLTVT.

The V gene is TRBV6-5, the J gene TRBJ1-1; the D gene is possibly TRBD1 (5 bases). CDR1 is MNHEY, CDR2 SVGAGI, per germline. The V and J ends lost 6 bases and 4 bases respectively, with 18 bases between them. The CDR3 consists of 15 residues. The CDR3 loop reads CASSQPPSGVTEAFF. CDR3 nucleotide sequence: TGTGCCAGCAGCCAGCCCCCCTCGGGGGTCACTGAAGCTTTCTTT.

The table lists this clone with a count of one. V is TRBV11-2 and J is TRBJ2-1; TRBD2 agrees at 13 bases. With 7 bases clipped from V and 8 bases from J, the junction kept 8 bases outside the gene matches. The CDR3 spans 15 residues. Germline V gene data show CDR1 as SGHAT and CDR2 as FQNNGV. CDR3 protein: CASTLAGGLTYEQFF. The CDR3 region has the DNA TGTGCCAGCACACTAGCGGGGGGGCTTACCTATGAGCAGTTCTTC. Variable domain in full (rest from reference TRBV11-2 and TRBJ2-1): EAGVAQSPRYKIIEKRQSVAFWCNPISGHATLYWYQQILGQGPKLLIQFQNNGVVDDSQLPKDRFSAERLKGVDSTLKIQPAKLEDSAVYLCASTLAGGLTYEQFFGPGTRLTVL.

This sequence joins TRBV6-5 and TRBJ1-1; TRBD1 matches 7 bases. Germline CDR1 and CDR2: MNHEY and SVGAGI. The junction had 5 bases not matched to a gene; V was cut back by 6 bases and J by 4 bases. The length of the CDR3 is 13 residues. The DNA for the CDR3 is TGTGCCAGCAGCTTCGACAGGGCCACTGAAGCTTTCTTT. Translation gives CASSFDRATEAFF.

CDR3 loop: CASNHPTGAYGYTF. In nucleotides, the CDR3 is TGTGCCAGCAACCATCCTACAGGGGCCTATGGCTACACCTTC. This chain connects TRBV6-5 to TRBJ1-2, with TRBD1 matching 7 bases. This CDR3 contains 14 residues. V dropped 7 bases and J dropped 4; count of bases not matched to a gene: 9. Germline V gives CDR1 MNHEY, CDR2 SVGAGI.

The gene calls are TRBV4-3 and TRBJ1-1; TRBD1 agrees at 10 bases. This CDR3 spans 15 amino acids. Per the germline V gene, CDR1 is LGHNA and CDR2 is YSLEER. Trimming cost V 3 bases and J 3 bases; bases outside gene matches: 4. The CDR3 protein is CASSQVGQGYTEAFF. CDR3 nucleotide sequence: TGCGCCAGCAGCCAGGTGGGACAGGGGTACACTGAAGCTTTCTTT.

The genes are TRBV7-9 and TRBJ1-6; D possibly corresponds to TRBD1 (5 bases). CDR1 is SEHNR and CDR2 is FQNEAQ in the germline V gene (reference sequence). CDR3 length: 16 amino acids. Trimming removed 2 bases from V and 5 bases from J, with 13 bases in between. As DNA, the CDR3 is TGTGCCAGCAGCTTACCTGACAGTTTAGATAATTCACCCCTCCACTTT. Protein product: CASSLPDSLDNSPLHF.

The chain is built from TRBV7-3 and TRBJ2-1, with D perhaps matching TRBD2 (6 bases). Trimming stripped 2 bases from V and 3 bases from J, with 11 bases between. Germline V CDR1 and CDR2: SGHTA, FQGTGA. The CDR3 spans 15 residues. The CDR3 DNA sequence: TGTGCCAGCAGCTTACATCCCGGGGGCTACAATGAGCAGTTCTTC. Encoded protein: CASSLHPGGYNEQFF. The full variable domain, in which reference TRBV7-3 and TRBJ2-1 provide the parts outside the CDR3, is GAGVSQTPSNKVTEKGKYVELRCDPISGHTALYWYRQSLGQGPEFLIYFQGTGAADDSGLPNDRFFAVRPEGSVSTLKIQRTERGDSAVYLCASSLHPGGYNEQFFGPGTRLTVL.

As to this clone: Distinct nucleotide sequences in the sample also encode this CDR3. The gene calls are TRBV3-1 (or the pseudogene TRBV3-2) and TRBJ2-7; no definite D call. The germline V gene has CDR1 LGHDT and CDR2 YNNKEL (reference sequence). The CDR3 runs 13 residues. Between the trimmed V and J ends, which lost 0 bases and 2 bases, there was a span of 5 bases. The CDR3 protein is CASSQDAAYEQYF. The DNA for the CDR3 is TGTGCCAGCAGCCAAGATGCGGCCTACGAGCAGTACTTC.

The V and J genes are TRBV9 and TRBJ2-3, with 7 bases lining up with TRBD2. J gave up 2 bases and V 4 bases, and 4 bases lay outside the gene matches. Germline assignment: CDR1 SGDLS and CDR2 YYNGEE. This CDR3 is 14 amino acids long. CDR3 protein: CASSPGTNTDTQYF. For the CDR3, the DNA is TGTGCCAGCAGCCCCGGGACTAACACAGATACGCAGTATTTT.